This TCR beta chain was captured in a study of blood T cell repertoires in COVID-19. Clones were read by immunoSEQ multiplex PCR, and TCRdb kept only the in-frame ones, dropping some. Among about 45,000 clones listed, around 85% were seen once. The clonotype comes from a human donor in a cohort sampled during active COVID-19. Sequencing was performed on peripheral blood.

CDR3 loop: CASSWTLTARTEAFF. Written as DNA, the CDR3 is TGTGCCAGCAGCTGGACCTTGACAGCGCGGACTGAAGCTTTCTTT. V gene TRBV11-2 combines with J gene TRBJ1-1, with a possible D match to TRBD1 (5 bases). V lost 4 bases, J lost 5 bases, and 17 bases lay in between. CDR3 length: 15 residues. Germline V CDR1 and CDR2: SGHAT, FQNNGV.